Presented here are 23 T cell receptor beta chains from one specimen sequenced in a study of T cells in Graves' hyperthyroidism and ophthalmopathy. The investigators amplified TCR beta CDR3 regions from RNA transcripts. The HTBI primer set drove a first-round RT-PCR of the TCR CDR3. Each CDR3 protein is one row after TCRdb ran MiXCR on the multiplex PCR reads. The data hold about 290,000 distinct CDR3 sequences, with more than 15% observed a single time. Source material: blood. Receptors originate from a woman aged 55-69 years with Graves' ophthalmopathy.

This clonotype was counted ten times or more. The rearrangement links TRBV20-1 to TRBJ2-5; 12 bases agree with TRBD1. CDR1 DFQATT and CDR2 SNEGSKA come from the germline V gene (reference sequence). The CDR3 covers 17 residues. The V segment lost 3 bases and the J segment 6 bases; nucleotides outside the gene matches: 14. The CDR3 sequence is CSARVGLGQGALKTQYF. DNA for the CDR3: TGCAGTGCTAGGGTTGGGCTGGGACAGGGGGCCCTAAAGACCCAGTACTTC.

The CDR3: CASQLTGNTEAFF. In DNA form, the CDR3 reads TGTGCCAGCCAACTTACGGGGAACACTGAAGCTTTCTTT. The chain combines TRBV7-6 with TRBJ1-1; D uncertain. The CDR3 sequence is 13 residues long. The V gene lost 8 bases and the J gene lost 1 base, with 11 bases spanning the gap. Germline V lookup: CDR1 SGHVS, CDR2 FNYEAQ.

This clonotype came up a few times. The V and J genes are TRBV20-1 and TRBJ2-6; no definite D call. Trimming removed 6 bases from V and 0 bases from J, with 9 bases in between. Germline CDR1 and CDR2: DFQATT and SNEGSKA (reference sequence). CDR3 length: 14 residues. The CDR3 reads CSAAFDSGANVLTF. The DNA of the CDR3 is TGCAGTGCCGCTTTCGACTCTGGGGCCAACGTCCTGACTTTC.

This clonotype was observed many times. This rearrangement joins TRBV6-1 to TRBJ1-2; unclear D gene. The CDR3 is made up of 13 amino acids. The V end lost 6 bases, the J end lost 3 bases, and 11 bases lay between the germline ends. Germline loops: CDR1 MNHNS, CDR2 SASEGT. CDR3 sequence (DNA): TGTGCCAGCAGGAATGGACCGCACTATGGCTACACCTTC. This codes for CASRNGPHYGYTF.

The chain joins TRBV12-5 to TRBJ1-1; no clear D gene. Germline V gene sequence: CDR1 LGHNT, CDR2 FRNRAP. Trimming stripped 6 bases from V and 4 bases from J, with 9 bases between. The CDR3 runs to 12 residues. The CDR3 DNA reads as TGTGCTAGTGGCGGACTGGGCACTGAAGCTTTCTTT. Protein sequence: CASGGLGTEAFF. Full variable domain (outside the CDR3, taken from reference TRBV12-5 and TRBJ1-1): DARVTQTPRHKVTEMGQEVTMRCQPILGHNTVFWYRQTMMQGLELLAYFRNRAPLDDSGMPKDRFSAEMPDATLATLKIQPSEPRDSAVYFCASGGLGTEAFFGQGTRLTVV.

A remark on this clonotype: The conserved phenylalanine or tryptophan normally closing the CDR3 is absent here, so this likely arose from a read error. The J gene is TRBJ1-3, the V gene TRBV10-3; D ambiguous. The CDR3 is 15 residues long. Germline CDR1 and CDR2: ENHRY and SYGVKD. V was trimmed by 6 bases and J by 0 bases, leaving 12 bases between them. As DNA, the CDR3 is TGTGCCATCAGCTACGACCGTAGCTCTGGAAACACCATATATCTT. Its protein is CAISYDRSSGNTIYL.

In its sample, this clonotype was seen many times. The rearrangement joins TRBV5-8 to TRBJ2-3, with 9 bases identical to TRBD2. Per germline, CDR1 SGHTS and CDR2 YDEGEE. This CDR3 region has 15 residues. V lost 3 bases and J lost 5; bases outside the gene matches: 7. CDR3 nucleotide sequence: TGTGCCAGCAGCTCCAGCGGGAGGTATGGAGATACGCAGTATTTT. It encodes CASSSSGRYGDTQYF. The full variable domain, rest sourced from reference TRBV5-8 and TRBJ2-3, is EAGVTQSPTHLIKTRGQQATLRCSPISGHTSVYWYQQALGLGLQFLLWYDEGEERNRGNFPPRFSGRQFPNYSSELNVNALELEDSALYLCASSSSGRYGDTQYFGPGTRLTVL.

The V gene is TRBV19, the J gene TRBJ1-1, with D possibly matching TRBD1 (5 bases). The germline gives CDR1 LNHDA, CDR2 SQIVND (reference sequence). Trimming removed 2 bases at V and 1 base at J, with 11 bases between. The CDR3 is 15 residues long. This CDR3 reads CASSINRGKNTEAFF. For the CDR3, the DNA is TGTGCCAGTAGTATAAATCGGGGCAAGAACACTGAAGCTTTCTTT.

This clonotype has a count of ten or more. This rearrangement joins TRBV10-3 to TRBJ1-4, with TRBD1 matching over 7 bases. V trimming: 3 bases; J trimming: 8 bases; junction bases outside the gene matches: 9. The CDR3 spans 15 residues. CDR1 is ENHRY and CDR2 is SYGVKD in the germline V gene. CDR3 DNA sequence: TGTGCCATCAGTGACAGACAGGGAGGAGGAGAAAAACTGTTTTTT. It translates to CAISDRQGGGEKLFF.

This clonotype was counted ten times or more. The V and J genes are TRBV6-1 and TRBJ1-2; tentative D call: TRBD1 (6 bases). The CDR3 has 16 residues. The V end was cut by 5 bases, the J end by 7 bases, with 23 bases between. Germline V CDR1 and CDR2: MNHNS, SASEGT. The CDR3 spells CASSRRPIGGQGGYTF. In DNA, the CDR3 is TGTGCCAGCAGTCGCAGGCCGATCGGGGGACAAGGTGGCTACACCTTC.

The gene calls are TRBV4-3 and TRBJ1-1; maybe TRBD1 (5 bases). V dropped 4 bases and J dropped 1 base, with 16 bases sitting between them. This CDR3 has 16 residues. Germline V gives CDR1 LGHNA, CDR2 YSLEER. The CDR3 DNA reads TGCGCCAGCAGCCTTGGATGGGGGAGAACGAACACTGAAGCTTTCTTT. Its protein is CASSLGWGRTNTEAFF.

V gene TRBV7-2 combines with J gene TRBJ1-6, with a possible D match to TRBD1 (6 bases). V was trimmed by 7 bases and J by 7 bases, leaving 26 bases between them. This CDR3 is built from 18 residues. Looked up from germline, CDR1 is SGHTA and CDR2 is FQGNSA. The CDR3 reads CASTGAGAAPQSNSPLHF. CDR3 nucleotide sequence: TGTGCCAGCACAGGTGCAGGGGCCGCCCCTCAAAGCAATTCACCCCTCCACTTT.

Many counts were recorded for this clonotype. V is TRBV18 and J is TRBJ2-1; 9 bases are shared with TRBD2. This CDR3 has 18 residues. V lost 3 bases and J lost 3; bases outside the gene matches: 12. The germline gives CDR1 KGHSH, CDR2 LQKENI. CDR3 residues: CASSPAGGLAGNYNEQFF. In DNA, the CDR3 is TGTGCCAGCTCACCGGCCGGAGGGCTAGCGGGGAACTACAATGAGCAGTTCTTC.

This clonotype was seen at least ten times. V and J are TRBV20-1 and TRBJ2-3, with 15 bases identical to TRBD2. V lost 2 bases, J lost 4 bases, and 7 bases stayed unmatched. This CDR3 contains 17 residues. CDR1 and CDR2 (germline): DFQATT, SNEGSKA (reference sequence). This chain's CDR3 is CSARLGTSGRIPDTQYF. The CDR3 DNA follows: TGCAGTGCTAGACTCGGGACTAGCGGGAGGATCCCAGATACGCAGTATTTT.

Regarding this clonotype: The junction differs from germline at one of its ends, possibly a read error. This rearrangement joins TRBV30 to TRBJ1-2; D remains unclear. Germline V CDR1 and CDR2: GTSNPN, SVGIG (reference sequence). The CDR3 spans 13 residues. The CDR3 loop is CARSVSNSLGYTF. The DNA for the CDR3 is TGTGCCCGGAGTGTTTCAAATTCCTTGGGCTACACCTTC.

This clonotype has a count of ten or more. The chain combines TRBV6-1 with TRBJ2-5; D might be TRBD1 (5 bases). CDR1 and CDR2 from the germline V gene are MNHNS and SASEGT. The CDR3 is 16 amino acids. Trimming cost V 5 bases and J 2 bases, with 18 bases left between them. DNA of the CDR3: TGTGCCAGCAGTTACGGTGGGGCGAGGTGGCAAGAGACCCAGTACTTC. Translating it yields CASSYGGARWQETQYF.

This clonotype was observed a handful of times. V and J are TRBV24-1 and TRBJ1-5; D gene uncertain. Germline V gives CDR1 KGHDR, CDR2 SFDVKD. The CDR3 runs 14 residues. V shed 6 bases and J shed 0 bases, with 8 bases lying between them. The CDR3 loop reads CATSTPFSNQPQHF. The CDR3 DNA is TGTGCCACCAGTACGCCGTTTAGCAATCAGCCCCAGCATTTT.

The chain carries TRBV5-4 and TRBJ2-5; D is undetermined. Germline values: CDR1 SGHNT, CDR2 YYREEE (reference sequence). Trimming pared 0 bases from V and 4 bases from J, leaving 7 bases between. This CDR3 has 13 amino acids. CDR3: CASSLEALETQYF. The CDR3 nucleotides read TGTGCCAGCAGCTTGGAAGCGTTAGAGACCCAGTACTTC.

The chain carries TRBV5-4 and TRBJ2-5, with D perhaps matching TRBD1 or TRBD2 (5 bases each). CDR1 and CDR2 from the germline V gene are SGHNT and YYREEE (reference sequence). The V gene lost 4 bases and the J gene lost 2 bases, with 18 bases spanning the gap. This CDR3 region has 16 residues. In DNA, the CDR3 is TGTGCCAGCAGCCAGTTAGTAGGAGAGGGGCAAGAGACCCAGTACTTC. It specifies CASSQLVGEGQETQYF.

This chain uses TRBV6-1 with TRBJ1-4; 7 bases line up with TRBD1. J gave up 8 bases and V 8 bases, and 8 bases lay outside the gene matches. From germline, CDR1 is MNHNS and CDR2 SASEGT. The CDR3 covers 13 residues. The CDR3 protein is CASAGTQGEKLFF. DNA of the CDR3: TGTGCCAGCGCGGGGACACAGGGGGAAAAACTGTTTTTT.

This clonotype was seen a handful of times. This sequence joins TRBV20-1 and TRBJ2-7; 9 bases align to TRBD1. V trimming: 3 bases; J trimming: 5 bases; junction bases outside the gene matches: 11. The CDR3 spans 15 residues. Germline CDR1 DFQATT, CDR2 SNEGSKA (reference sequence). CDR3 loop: CSARPPGTGSHEQYF. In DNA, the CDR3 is TGCAGTGCTAGGCCTCCCGGGACAGGGTCCCACGAGCAGTACTTC.

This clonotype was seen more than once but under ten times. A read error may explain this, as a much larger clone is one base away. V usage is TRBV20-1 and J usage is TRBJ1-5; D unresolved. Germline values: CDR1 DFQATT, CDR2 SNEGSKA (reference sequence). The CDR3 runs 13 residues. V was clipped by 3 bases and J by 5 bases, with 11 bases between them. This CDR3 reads CSASPGSDQPQHF. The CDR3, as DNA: TGCAGTGCTAGCCCGGGGAGCGATCAGCCCCAGCATTTT.

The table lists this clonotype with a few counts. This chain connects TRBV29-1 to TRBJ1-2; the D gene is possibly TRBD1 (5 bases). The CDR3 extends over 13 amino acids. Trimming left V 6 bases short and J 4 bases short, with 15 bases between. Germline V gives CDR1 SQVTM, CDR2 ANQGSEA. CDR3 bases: TGCAGCGTGGGGGACTCTCGGGTCTATGGCTACACCTTC. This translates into CSVGDSRVYGYTF.